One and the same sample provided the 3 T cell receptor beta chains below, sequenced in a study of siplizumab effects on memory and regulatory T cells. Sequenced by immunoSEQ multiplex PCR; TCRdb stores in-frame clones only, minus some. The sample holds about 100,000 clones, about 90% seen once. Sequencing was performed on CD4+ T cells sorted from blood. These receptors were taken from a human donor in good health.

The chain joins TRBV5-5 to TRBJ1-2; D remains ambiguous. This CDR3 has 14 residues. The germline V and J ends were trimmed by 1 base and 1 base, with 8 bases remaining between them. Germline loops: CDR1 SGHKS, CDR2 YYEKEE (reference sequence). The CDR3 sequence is CASSLIGGNYGYTF. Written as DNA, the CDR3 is TGTGCCAGCAGCTTGATTGGCGGTAACTATGGCTACACCTTC.

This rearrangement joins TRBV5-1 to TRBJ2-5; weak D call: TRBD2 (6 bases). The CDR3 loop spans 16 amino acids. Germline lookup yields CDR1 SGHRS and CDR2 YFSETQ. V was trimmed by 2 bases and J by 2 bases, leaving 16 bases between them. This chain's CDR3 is CASSFGGSGAQETQYF. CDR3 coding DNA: TGCGCCAGCAGCTTCGGGGGTTCCGGGGCTCAAGAGACCCAGTACTTC.

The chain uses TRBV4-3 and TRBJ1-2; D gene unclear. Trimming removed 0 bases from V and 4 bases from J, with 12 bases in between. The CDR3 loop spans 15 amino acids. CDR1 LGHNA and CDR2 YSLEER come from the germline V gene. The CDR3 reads CASSQESGRSYGYTF. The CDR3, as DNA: TGCGCCAGCAGCCAAGAGTCAGGAAGAAGCTATGGCTACACCTTC.